This passage covers 14 T cell receptor beta chains from one sample sequenced in a study of blood T cells in healthy people across ages. The second PCR ran 7 to 11 cycles with a sample-barcoded 5' primer and J-beta primers. TCRdb passed the 5' RACE reads through MiXCR, listing each CDR3 protein once. The profile shows roughly 800,000 distinct CDR3 sequences, more than 45% of them singletons. Sequencing was performed on blood. The receptors derive from a man aged 25-45 years in good health.

A few counts support this clonotype. The CDR3 nucleotides are TGTGCCAGCAGCTTACCGGGGCTATACAATGAGCAGTTCTTC. Protein sequence: CASSLPGLYNEQFF. The rearrangement joins TRBV7-9 to TRBJ2-1; the D gene could be TRBD1 or TRBD2 (5 bases each). Germline values: CDR1 SEHNR, CDR2 FQNEAQ (reference sequence). Trimming left V 2 bases short and J 4 bases short, with 9 bases between. This CDR3 is 14 amino acids long.

The chain uses TRBV4-2 and TRBJ1-1, with TRBD1 matching 7 bases. The V and J ends lost 9 bases and 1 base, in that order; junction bases with no gene match: 2. CDR3 length: 12 amino acids. Germline V lookup: CDR1 LGHNA, CDR2 YNFKEQ. For the CDR3, the DNA is TGTGCCAGACAGGGGAGGAACACTGAAGCTTTCTTT. Amino acid sequence: CARQGRNTEAFF.

This clonotype was recorded a few times. V is TRBV20-1 and J is TRBJ2-5; 8 nucleotides align to TRBD2. The length of the CDR3 is 13 residues. J was trimmed by 2 bases and V by 5 bases; bases with no gene match: 4. Germline-derived CDR1 and CDR2 are DFQATT and SNEGSKA (reference sequence). CDR3 in amino acids: CSAPRGGQETQYF. The CDR3 DNA sequence: TGCAGTGCTCCCCGGGGGGGGCAAGAGACCCAGTACTTC.

The J gene is TRBJ2-5, the V gene TRBV20-1; D gene unclear. The CDR3 sequence is 16 residues long. Per the germline V gene, CDR1 is DFQATT and CDR2 is SNEGSKA (reference sequence). V was shortened by 1 base and J by 0 bases, with 15 bases between the two germline ends. CDR3 protein: CSARGVASGYQETQYF. The CDR3 DNA is TGCAGTGCTAGAGGGGTAGCCTCGGGTTACCAAGAGACCCAGTACTTC.

This clonotype was seen a few times. This chain links TRBV29-1 with TRBJ1-2; D is unresolved. V was clipped by 7 bases and J by 4 bases, with 22 bases between them. The CDR3 is made up of 15 amino acids. The germline CDR1 and CDR2 sequences are SQVTM and ANQGSEA. The CDR3 here is CSASGVPLTSYGYTF. CDR3 nucleotides: TGCAGCGCCTCCGGGGTCCCACTAACGAGCTATGGCTACACCTTC.

On this clonotype: A read error may account for a junction end that differs from germline. The V gene is TRBV7-7, the J gene TRBJ2-1, with D possibly matching TRBD2 (6 bases). There are 13 residues in the CDR3. The germline V gene encodes CDR1 SSHAT and CDR2 FNYEAQ (reference sequence). The CDR3 region has the DNA TGTGCTAGCAGCTTTACGGGAGAGAATGAGCAGTTCTTC. Translating it yields CASSFTGENEQFF.

The chain employs TRBV11-3 and TRBJ2-1; perhaps TRBD1 as D (7 bases). From germline, CDR1 is SGHNT and CDR2 YENEEA. This CDR3 is 14 amino acids long. V was shortened by 1 base and J by 9 bases, with 13 bases between the two germline ends. CDR3 amino acids: CASSLGQGGSEQFF. The CDR3 coding sequence is TGTGCCAGCAGCTTAGGGCAGGGGGGTAGTGAGCAGTTCTTC.

The V call is TRBV20-1, the J call TRBJ1-2; no clear D. The V and J ends lost 1 base and 0 bases respectively, with 12 bases between them. The CDR3 contains 15 residues. The germline V gene has CDR1 DFQATT and CDR2 SNEGSKA (reference sequence). CDR3 residues: CSARVRPGPNYGYTF. CDR3 in DNA: TGCAGTGCTAGAGTAAGGCCCGGACCTAACTATGGCTACACCTTC.

V is TRBV12-3 or TRBV12-4 and J is TRBJ1-5, with D possibly being TRBD1 (5 bases). Trimming pared 3 bases from V and 3 bases from J, leaving 12 bases between. The CDR3 runs to 15 residues. CDR3 DNA sequence: TGTGCCAGCAGTTTTACAGGAGATTCCAATCAGCCCCAGCATTTT. Its protein product is CASSFTGDSNQPQHF.

This chain links TRBV7-9 with TRBJ2-2; D is perhaps TRBD2 (5 bases). This CDR3 is built from 17 residues. The germline V gene has CDR1 SEHNR and CDR2 FQNEAQ (reference sequence). Trimming took 4 bases from V and 6 from J, leaving 21 bases between them. Here the CDR3 reads CASSSLRGGSGAGELFF. Here the CDR3 DNA reads TGTGCCAGCAGCTCCCTACGTGGCGGGTCCGGGGCCGGGGAGCTGTTTTTT.

This clonotype has only one observation. The rearrangement uses TRBV9 and TRBJ1-6; maybe TRBD1 (6 bases). The V end lost 3 bases, the J end lost 5 bases, and 18 bases lay between the germline ends. Germline V gives CDR1 SGDLS, CDR2 YYNGEE. The CDR3 runs 17 residues. The CDR3 DNA reads TGTGCCAGCAGCGCCTTTCGGACAGCCAGAAATAATTCACCCCTCCACTTT. As protein: CASSAFRTARNNSPLHF.

The chain uses TRBV7-2 and TRBJ2-7; D ambiguous. CDR3 length: 14 residues. Germline V gene data show CDR1 as SGHTA and CDR2 as FQGNSA. V dropped 5 bases and J dropped 3 bases, with 14 bases sitting between them. This CDR3 is CASSHSPGGYEQYF. The CDR3 DNA follows: TGTGCCAGCAGCCATTCCCCGGGCGGCTACGAGCAGTACTTC.

The chain links TRBV3-1 to TRBJ2-7; D gene ambiguous. CDR1 is LGHDT, CDR2 YNNKEL, per germline (reference sequence). Trimming took 1 base from V and 2 from J, leaving 9 bases between them. The CDR3 spans 14 residues. The CDR3 coding sequence is TGTGCCAGCAGCCAAGGGGGAACCACCTACGAGCAGTACTTC. This codes for CASSQGGTTYEQYF.

The chain has TRBV2 and TRBJ1-2; no definite D call. CDR3 length equals 12 residues. Germline V gene data show CDR1 as SNHLY and CDR2 as FYNNEI. Trimming took off 5 bases at V and 7 bases at J, with 11 bases between the two ends. The CDR3 loop is CASSREVLGYTF. In DNA form, the CDR3 reads TGTGCCAGCAGTCGAGAGGTCCTTGGCTACACCTTC. The variable domain in full, completed from reference TRBV2 and TRBJ1-2, reads EPEVTQTPSHQVTQMGQEVILRCVPISNHLYFYWYRQILGQKVEFLVSFYNNEISEKSEIFDDQFSVERPDGSNFTLKIRSTKLEDSAMYFCASSREVLGYTFGSGTRLTVV.